These T cell receptor beta chains were read from a single sample in a study of T-cell memory formation after mild COVID-19. Each CDR3 protein gets one entry after TCRdb re-called the 5' RACE reads with MiXCR. The data show a few hundred thousand distinct CDR3 sequences, 13% to 15% seen once. The source material was PBMCs or a T cell subset sorted from them (not recorded which). These receptors were obtained from a young man who had mild COVID-19 (a few samples of this study predate the infection). Cell type and time point are not known. Each CDR3 is given with its conserved first and last residue. A D gene is named only where the DNA matches it firmly. Size is omitted from some rows. Given values are once, few, many or a class for expanded clones.

abundance	v_gene	j_gene	d_gene	CDR3nt	CDR3aa
.	TRBV6-5	TRBJ2-3	.	TGTGCCAGCAGGCGCCCGGGCCCCCGCCAGGATACGCAGTATTTT	CASRRPGPRQDTQYF
many	TRBV7-2	TRBJ2-1	TRBD2	TGTGCCAGCAGCCCCGGACTAGCGGGGGCCAATGAGCAGTTCTTC	CASSPGLAGANEQFF
few	TRBV5-1	TRBJ2-3	TRBD1	TGCGCCAGCAGCGAACCCCAGGGGGCCACAGATACGCAGTATTTT	CASSEPQGATDTQYF
.	TRBV4-3	TRBJ2-5	.	TGCGCCAGCAGCCCCGGCGGAGGAATTGAGACCCAGTACTTC	CASSPGGGIETQYF
few	TRBV7-2	TRBJ2-1	.	TGTGCCAGCAGACCATCTTCCCAGGAATTCAGGCAGTTCTTC	CASRPSSQEFRQFF
.	TRBV6-1	TRBJ2-4	TRBD1	TGTGCCAGCAGTTTTGGACAGGGGAGCATTCAGTACTTC	CASSFGQGSIQYF
.	TRBV12-3/TRBV12-4	TRBJ1-1	.	TGTGCCAGCAGTTTTTCCCGGGGCACTGAAGCTTTCTTT	CASSFSRGTEAFF
.	TRBV20-1	TRBJ2-1	.	TGCAGTGCTAGAGATCGCACGTTGGCGGGATCCAGGGAGCAGTTCTTC	CSARDRTLAGSREQFF
.	TRBV12-3/TRBV12-4	TRBJ2-7	.	TGTGCCAGCAGTCCCGCGGGGGAGCAGTACTTC	CASSPAGEQYF
.	TRBV12-3/TRBV12-4	TRBJ1-1	.	TGTGCCAGCAGTTTGTACGCGAAATTAACTGAAGCTTTCTTT	CASSLYAKLTEAFF
few	TRBV30	TRBJ2-7	TRBD2	TGTGCCTGGAGACTAGCGGCCTACGAGCAGTACTTC	CAWRLAAYEQYF
.	TRBV24-1	TRBJ2-2	.	TGTGCCACCAGTGATACCTCGGCAGGCACCGGGGAGCTGTTTTTT	CATSDTSAGTGELFF
.	TRBV20-1	TRBJ1-5	TRBD1	TGCAGTGCCCCGAGCCAGGGGGCGCTTAGTCAGCCCCAGCATTTT	CSAPSQGALSQPQHF
few	TRBV7-9	TRBJ1-1	.	TGTGCCAGCAGCTCGAGATGGACTGAAGCTTTCTTT	CASSSRWTEAFF
.	TRBV9	TRBJ2-3	.	TGTGCCAGCAATGCGGATTTGGGGACAGATACGCAGTATTTT	CASNADLGTDTQYF
.	TRBV19	TRBJ1-1	.	TGTGCCAGTAGTATAGATCGCTACCGGGTTTTCTTT	CASSIDRYRVFF
few	TRBV7-2	TRBJ2-7	.	TGTGCCAGCAGCCCAAGTCTATACGAGCAGTACTTC	CASSPSLYEQYF
.	TRBV20-1	TRBJ2-7	TRBD2	TGCAGTGCTAGAGATGTATTGGGGGGGTACGAGCAGTACTTC	CSARDVLGGYEQYF
.	TRBV20-1	TRBJ1-5	.	TGCAGTGCTAGGAGCGGGATCCTTAGCAATCAGCCCCAGCATTTT	CSARSGILSNQPQHF
many	TRBV18	TRBJ2-3	.	TGTGCCAGCCGGGGGAGCACAGATACGCAGTATTTT	CASRGSTDTQYF
.	TRBV5-1	TRBJ2-3	TRBD2	TGCGCCAGCAGCCTCGGACTAGCGGGGGGGCGTGGCACAGATACGCAGTATTTT	CASSLGLAGGRGTDTQYF
few	TRBV29-1	TRBJ2-7	.	TGCAGCGTTGGGACCGCCAAGGGGGGCTACGAGCAGTACTTC	CSVGTAKGGYEQYF
.	TRBV19	TRBJ2-7	TRBD2	TGTGCCAGTAGTGTTAGACTAGCGGGACTCCTACGGGACTACGAGCAGTACTTC	CASSVRLAGLLRDYEQYF
few	TRBV12-3/TRBV12-4	TRBJ2-1	TRBD1	TGTGCCAGCAGTTCCCGACAGGGGAGGATGAATGAGCAGTTCTTC	CASSSRQGRMNEQFF
few	TRBV4-3	TRBJ1-6	TRBD1	TGCGCCAGCAGCCAGGCGGGACAGGGGTTTCAACCCCTCCACTTT	CASSQAGQGFQPLHF
.	TRBV4-1	TRBJ2-2	TRBD1	TGCGCCAGCAGCCAACTCACAGGGGGCATAGGCACCGGGGAGCTGTTTTTT	CASSQLTGGIGTGELFF
many	TRBV5-1	TRBJ2-7	TRBD2	TGCGCCAGCAGCTTGTATGCTGGACTAGCGGGGGGCGGCGTCCTCTACGAGCAGTACTTC	CASSLYAGLAGGGVLYEQYF
many	TRBV5-1	TRBJ2-1	TRBD1	TGCGCCAGCAGCTTGGCCGAGGGACAGTTAGGGAATGAGCAGTTCTTC	CASSLAEGQLGNEQFF
.	TRBV5-1	TRBJ2-3	TRBD2	TGCGCCAGCAGCTACCGACTAGCGGTGGCCCGGGGCACAGATACGCAGTATTTT	CASSYRLAVARGTDTQYF